This T cell receptor (beta chain) was documented in a study of T cells in Graves' hyperthyroidism and ophthalmopathy. The study, taken as a whole, reports: In the blood, most expanded thyroid clonotypes above 0.001 appeared as well.

Uncontrolled infections, other autoimmune diseases, pregnancy or lactation led to exclusion of patients. CDR1 SGHTA and CDR2 FQGNSA come from the germline V gene. CDR3 size: 15 residues. Details on this clonotype: Antigen unknown. One end of the junction fails to match germline, which may point to a read error.

Researchers amplified the TCR beta CDR3 regions from RNA transcripts. HTBI primers were employed in a first-round RT-PCR of the TCR CDR3. TCRdb itself ran the multiplex PCR reads through MiXCR, one entry per CDR3 protein. The repertoire holds 500,000 to 650,000 distinct CDR3 sequences, with nearly 20% as singletons. The chain carries TRBV7-2 and TRBJ1-6, with 7 bases matching TRBD1. The specimen sequenced was blood. This TCR was sampled from a man aged 40-49 years with Graves' ophthalmopathy. The CDR3 sequence: CASSAQRTGNSPLHF. The CDR3 region has the DNA TGTGCCAGCAGCGCGCAGCGGACAGGAAATTCGCCCCTCCACTTT.